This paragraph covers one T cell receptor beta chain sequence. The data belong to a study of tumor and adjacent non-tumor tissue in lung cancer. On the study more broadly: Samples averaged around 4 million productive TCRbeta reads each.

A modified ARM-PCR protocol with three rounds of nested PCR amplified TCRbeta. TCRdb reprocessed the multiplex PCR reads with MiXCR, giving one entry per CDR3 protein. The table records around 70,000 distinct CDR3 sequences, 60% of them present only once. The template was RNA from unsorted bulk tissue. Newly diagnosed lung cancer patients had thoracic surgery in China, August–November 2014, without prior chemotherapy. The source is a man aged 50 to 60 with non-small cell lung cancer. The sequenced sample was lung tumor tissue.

The DNA for the CDR3 is TGTGCCAGCAGCTTAGTGGAAACTGACACCGGGGAGCTGTTTTTT. Residues: CASSLVETDTGELFF. This chain joins TRBV7-9 and TRBJ2-2; the D is unclear. CDR1 SEHNR and CDR2 FQNEAQ come from the germline V gene (reference sequence). Trimming removed 1 base at V and 3 bases at J, with 9 bases between. The CDR3 length is 15 residues.